One and the same sample provided the 29 T cell receptor beta chains below, sequenced in a study of neurological immune-mediated disorders. Time point denoted: longitudinal time-point 2. A single record per CDR3 protein comes from TCRdb applying MiXCR to the 5' RACE reads. Found here are about 80,000 distinct CDR3 sequences, 5% to 6% of them singletons; the top ten hold 7.9%. Sequencing was performed on PBMCs. Receptor source: a woman aged 55-69 years with multiple sclerosis.

This clonotype has at least ten counts. V and J are TRBV12-3 or TRBV12-4 and TRBJ1-3, with unresolved D. The CDR3 totals 13 residues. V shed 5 bases and J shed 1 base, with 6 bases lying between them. CDR3: CASSIRSGNTIYF. The CDR3 DNA reads TGTGCCAGCAGTATCAGGTCTGGAAACACCATATATTTT.

This clonotype was detected many times. This sequence joins TRBV21-1 and TRBJ2-3; the D call TRBD1 from the table was never checked on the DNA. TRBV21-1 is given as a pseudogene. The CDR3 has 16 amino acids. CDR3 coding DNA: TGTGCCAGCAGCAAAGTTTACAGGCGCCGCACAGATACGCAGTATTTT. Its protein product is CASSKVYRRRTDTQYF.

This clonotype appeared a few times. This chain links TRBV11-2 with TRBJ2-6, with D possibly being TRBD2 (6 bases). This CDR3 comprises 16 residues. V shed 1 base and J shed 2 bases, with 9 bases lying between them. Germline lookup yields CDR1 SGHAT and CDR2 FQNNGV. The DNA of the CDR3 is TGTGCCAGCAGCTTAGTAGGAGGGGCTGGGGCCAACGTCCTGACTTTC. Translation: CASSLVGGAGANVLTF.

V and J are TRBV20-1 and TRBJ2-3; D possibly uses TRBD1 or TRBD2 (6 bases each). V shed 3 bases and J shed 4 bases, with 17 bases lying between them. The CDR3 runs to 15 residues. Germline V CDR1 and CDR2: DFQATT, SNEGSKA (reference sequence). DNA of the CDR3: TGCAGTGCTAGTAGGGGGGTCTTAACTGCAGATACGCAGTATTTT. Amino acids: CSASRGVLTADTQYF.

This clonotype has ten or more counts. The chain carries TRBV5-6 and TRBJ1-5; D is possibly TRBD1 (6 bases). CDR1 is SGHDT and CDR2 is YYEEEE in the germline V gene. The CDR3 runs to 17 residues. V was clipped by 1 base and J by 1 base, with 15 bases between them. The CDR3 DNA sequence: TGTGCCAGCAGCTTGTCAGGGGACACAAAGAGCAATCAGCCCCAGCATTTT. Its protein is CASSLSGDTKSNQPQHF.

A few counts support this clonotype. The CDR3 DNA reads as TGTGCCAGCAGCTTAGGAACAGTCTACGAGCAGTACTTC. Translating it yields CASSLGTVYEQYF. V usage is TRBV7-9 and J usage is TRBJ2-7; D is undetermined. Trimming left V 1 base short and J 3 bases short, with 7 bases between. CDR3 length: 13 residues. Germline CDR1 reads SEHNR; CDR2 reads FQNEAQ (reference sequence).

The chain joins TRBV12-3 or TRBV12-4 to TRBJ1-5; TRBD1 is a possible D gene (5 bases). The CDR3 totals 13 residues. V was shortened by 9 bases and J by 4 bases, with 13 bases between the two germline ends. CDR3 in amino acids: CASTGQGNQPQHF. As DNA, the CDR3 is TGTGCCAGTACGGGGCAGGGAAATCAGCCCCAGCATTTT.

This clonotype was recorded many times. The chain employs TRBV5-1 and TRBJ2-7; D assignment may be TRBD1 or TRBD2 (6 bases each). This CDR3 is 12 amino acids long. Deletions cut 6 bases from V and 3 bases from J, with 10 bases between. Germline assignment: CDR1 SGHRS and CDR2 YFSETQ. The CDR3 protein is CASTGGGYEQYF. The CDR3 bases are TGCGCCAGCACCGGGGGCGGCTACGAGCAGTACTTC.

V is TRBV12-3 or TRBV12-4 and J is TRBJ1-1; D is perhaps TRBD1 (6 bases). This CDR3 region has 15 residues. Trimming removed 0 bases at V and 1 base at J, with 9 bases between. DNA for the CDR3: TGTGCCAGCAGTTTAGCGACAGGCCCGAACACTGAAGCTTTCTTT. Protein product: CASSLATGPNTEAFF.

This clonotype was detected ten times or more. This chain's CDR3 is CASSLVGAGNTEAFF. CDR3 bases: TGTGCCAGCAGTTTAGTGGGGGCAGGTAACACTGAAGCTTTCTTT. The V and J genes are TRBV12-3 or TRBV12-4 and TRBJ1-1; TRBD1 might be the D (6 bases). The CDR3 is 15 amino acids. The V gene lost 1 base and the J gene lost 2 bases, with 11 bases spanning the gap.

This clonotype was seen many times. CDR3 residues: CASSFGDRDYEQYF. Written as DNA, the CDR3 is TGTGCCAGCAGCTTTGGGGACAGGGACTACGAGCAGTACTTC. The rearrangement links TRBV5-6 to TRBJ2-7, with 9 bases that match TRBD1. Losses at the gene ends were 2 bases for V and 3 bases for J; bases not matched to a gene: 3. The germline CDR1 and CDR2 sequences are SGHDT and YYEEEE. The CDR3 loop spans 14 amino acids.

This clonotype was recorded many times. The genes are TRBV5-1 and TRBJ1-1, with 7 bases lining up with TRBD1. V was pared by 3 bases and J by 2 bases, with 7 bases of the junction left unmatched. Germline V gives CDR1 SGHRS, CDR2 YFSETQ. There are 15 residues in the CDR3. CDR3 coding DNA: TGCGCCAGCAGCTCCCAGACAGGGACTAACACTGAAGCTTTCTTT. It is translated as CASSSQTGTNTEAFF.

This clonotype was counted ten times or more. The J gene is TRBJ2-7, the V gene TRBV6-2 or TRBV6-3; 11 bases line up with TRBD1. Trimming at V came to 6 bases and at J to 4 bases, leaving 8 bases not matched to a gene. The CDR3 spans 15 residues. Germline CDR1 is MNHEY and CDR2 is SVGEGT. Written as DNA, the CDR3 is TGTGCCAGCAGAGCCGGCGGACAGGGGGCGTACGAGCAGTACTTC. Its protein product is CASRAGGQGAYEQYF.

Turning to this clonotype: This may come from a read error, since a much larger clone is one base off. This CDR3 is CTSRNRADTGELFF. The CDR3 nucleotides read TGCACCAGCCGCAACAGGGCGGACACCGGGGAGCTGTTTTTT. The chain is built from TRBV10-2 and TRBJ2-2, with TRBD1 as a possible D gene (6 bases). Germline CDR1 and CDR2: WSHSY and SAAADI. The CDR3 runs 14 residues.

This clonotype came up many times. The chain joins TRBV15 to TRBJ2-2; 8 nucleotides match TRBD2. Trimming at V came to 8 bases and at J to 5 bases, leaving 7 bases not matched to a gene. CDR3 size: 14 residues. Germline CDR1 reads LNHNV; CDR2 reads YYDKDF (reference sequence). The CDR3 sequence is CATSRGGGTGELFF. CDR3 coding DNA: TGTGCCACCTCTCGGGGGGGAGGAACCGGGGAGCTGTTTTTT.

A remark on this clonotype: A single base separates this from a much larger clone, so it may be a read error. The chain is built from TRBV5-1 and TRBJ1-2; no clear D gene. Trimming left V 3 bases short and J 6 bases short, with 9 bases between. CDR3 length: 12 residues. Germline V CDR1 and CDR2: SGHRS, YFSETQ. CDR3 nucleotides: TGCGCCAGCAGCTCTCAGTGGAATGGCTACACCTTC. It codes for CASSSQWNGYTF.

This clonotype was detected ten times or more. The chain recombines TRBV12-3 or TRBV12-4 with TRBJ2-7; 10 nucleotides line up with TRBD2. With 5 bases clipped from V and 0 bases from J, the junction kept 4 bases outside the gene matches. This CDR3 comprises 15 residues. CDR3 nucleotides: TGTGCCAGCAGTCCAGGACTAGCGGTCTCCTACGAGCAGTACTTC. Translating it yields CASSPGLAVSYEQYF.

The sample holds many counts of this clonotype. The chain carries TRBV29-1 and TRBJ1-1; no clear D gene. V was cut by 4 bases and J by 4 bases, with 16 bases left in between. The V gene's germline CDR1 is SQVTM and CDR2 ANQGSEA. This CDR3 spans 14 amino acids. The CDR3 here is CSVATHGRLTEAFF. CDR3 coding DNA: TGCAGCGTTGCTACCCATGGGAGGCTCACTGAAGCTTTCTTT. Combining the CDR3 with reference TRBV29-1 and TRBJ1-1 gives the whole variable domain SAVISQKPSRDICQRGTSLTIQCQVDSQVTMMFWYRQQPGQSLTLIATANQGSEATYESGFVIDKFPISRPNLTFSTLTVSNMSPEDSSIYLCSVATHGRLTEAFFGQGTRLTVV.

This clonotype came up many times. The chain employs TRBV5-1 and TRBJ2-6; 7 nucleotides align to TRBD1. Germline V gives CDR1 SGHRS, CDR2 YFSETQ. This CDR3 has 17 amino acids. J gave up 4 bases and V 1 base, and 8 bases lay outside the gene matches. The CDR3 DNA reads TGCGCCAGCAGCTTGTCTCAGGGGGTGCGCGGGGCCAACGTCCTGACTTTC. Protein sequence: CASSLSQGVRGANVLTF.

This clonotype was seen repeatedly, ten times or more. The chain links TRBV5-6 to TRBJ1-4; TRBD1 matches 8 bases. The length of the CDR3 is 18 residues. V lost 5 bases and J lost 8; bases outside the gene matches: 20. The germline V gene encodes CDR1 SGHDT and CDR2 YYEEEE. The DNA for the CDR3 is TGTGCCAGCAGACCTAGAAGACAGGGGAAAGGAGGAGTAGAAAAACTGTTTTTT. This gives the protein CASRPRRQGKGGVEKLFF. Full variable domain (missing parts from reference TRBV5-6 and TRBJ1-4): DAGVTQSPTHLIKTRGQQVTLRCSPKSGHDTVSWYQQALGQGPQFIFQYYEEEERQRGNFPDRFSGHQFPNYSSELNVNALLLGDSALYLCASRPRRQGKGGVEKLFFGSGTQLSVL.

This clonotype was observed many times. The gene calls are TRBV15 and TRBJ2-2; D is uncertain. V was pared by 4 bases and J by 2 bases, with 5 bases between. This CDR3 is built from 13 residues. CDR1 is LNHNV and CDR2 is YYDKDF in the germline V gene (reference sequence). The DNA for the CDR3 is TGTGCCACCAGCACCAGTAACACCGGGGAGCTGTTTTTT. Translated, it gives CATSTSNTGELFF.

This clonotype was counted many times. The rearrangement links TRBV6-5 to TRBJ1-2, with D uncertain. This CDR3 has 12 amino acids. Trimming removed 6 bases at V and 0 bases at J, with 5 bases between. Germline V lookup: CDR1 MNHEY, CDR2 SVGAGI. The CDR3 spells CASSGSNYGYTF. The DNA for the CDR3 is TGTGCCAGCAGCGGGTCTAACTATGGCTACACCTTC.

This clonotype was counted many times. The chain joins TRBV24-1 to TRBJ2-5, with TRBD2 matching over 15 bases. Trimming cost V 6 bases and J 1 base; bases outside gene matches: 2. Per the germline V gene, CDR1 is KGHDR and CDR2 is SFDVKD. This CDR3 region has 16 residues. CDR3 protein: CATSQGLAGGQETQYF. In DNA form, the CDR3 reads TGTGCCACCAGTCAGGGACTAGCGGGGGGCCAAGAGACCCAGTACTTC.

The V gene is TRBV12-3 or TRBV12-4, the J gene TRBJ1-4; perhaps TRBD1 as D (6 bases). V was shortened by 5 bases and J by 0 bases, with 10 bases between the two germline ends. The CDR3 length is 15 residues. In nucleotides, the CDR3 is TGTGCCAGCAGTAACGGACAGACAACTAATGAAAAACTGTTTTTT. It yields the protein CASSNGQTTNEKLFF.

This clonotype has ten or more counts. The chain combines TRBV5-1 with TRBJ2-1, with D perhaps matching TRBD2 (5 bases). Germline CDR1 SGHRS, CDR2 YFSETQ. The CDR3 sequence is 16 residues long. Trimming cost V 2 bases and J 6 bases, with 18 bases left between them. The CDR3 DNA reads as TGCGCCAGCAGCTTAGATCATGGAGGCTGGGTCAATGAGCAGTTCTTC. It specifies CASSLDHGGWVNEQFF. Based on the CDR3 plus reference TRBV5-1 and TRBJ2-1, the full variable domain is KAGVTQTPRYLIKTRGQQVTLSCSPISGHRSVSWYQQTPGQGLQFLFEYFSETQRNKGNFPGRFSGRQFSNSRSEMNVSTLELGDSALYLCASSLDHGGWVNEQFFGPGTRLTVL.

Ten or more counts support this clonotype. The chain links TRBV20-1 to TRBJ2-7; either TRBD1 or TRBD2 may fit D (5 bases each). The CDR3 extends over 15 amino acids. Trimming shortened V by 3 bases and J by 2 bases, and 17 bases separated the two germline ends. CDR1 is DFQATT and CDR2 is SNEGSKA in the germline V gene (reference sequence). In DNA, the CDR3 is TGCAGTGCTAGTTTAGGGGAGACATCAACCTACGAGCAGTACTTC. As protein: CSASLGETSTYEQYF.

This clonotype was seen repeatedly, ten times or more. The rearrangement links TRBV5-1 to TRBJ1-3, with D uncertain. The CDR3 extends over 14 amino acids. V lost 4 bases and J 0 bases, leaving 8 bases between the germline ends. Germline CDR1 reads SGHRS; CDR2 reads YFSETQ. The CDR3 DNA sequence: TGCGCCAGCAGCATTGACTTCTCTGGAAACACCATATATTTT. It translates to CASSIDFSGNTIYF.

This clonotype was observed many times. The V call is TRBV7-9, the J call TRBJ2-7, with D tentatively TRBD1 (6 bases). There are 14 residues in the CDR3. From germline, CDR1 is SEHNR and CDR2 FQNEAQ (reference sequence). V was pared by 1 base and J by 1 base, with 8 bases between. The CDR3 nucleotides read TGTGCCAGCAGCTTAGAGGACAGTTCCTACGAGCAGTACTTC. Its protein product is CASSLEDSSYEQYF.

This clonotype came up many times. The chain recombines TRBV5-1 with TRBJ2-3; D call uncertain. Between the trimmed V and J ends, which lost 6 bases and 4 bases, there was a span of 15 bases. The CDR3 length is 14 residues. CDR1 is SGHRS and CDR2 is YFSETQ in the germline V gene. CDR3 DNA: TGCGCCAGCACTTCGATTCCCCCTCCAGATACGCAGTATTTT. It translates to CASTSIPPPDTQYF.